This record covers a single T cell receptor (beta chain). The record originates from a study of tumor-infiltrating lymphocytes in localized non-small cell lung cancer. Sequencing was performed with immunoSEQ multiplex PCR; in TCRdb, only in-frame clones are kept and a portion is missing. Of 6,900 or so clones in the sample, 71% were seen once. Trimming took off 4 bases at V and 1 base at J, with 10 bases between the two ends. The CDR3 loop spans 14 amino acids. Looked up from germline, CDR1 is MNHGY and CDR2 is SVAAGI. This sequence originates from a human donor with non-small cell lung cancer. This rearrangement joins TRBV6-9 to TRBJ1-1; D gene ambiguous. Sequencing was performed on uninvolved lung tissue not adjacent to the tumor. The CDR3 DNA is TGTGCCAGCAGTTCCAGGACGGGGAACACTGAAGCTTTCTTT. Encoded protein: CASSSRTGNTEAFF.